This passage covers 21 T cell receptor beta chains from one sample sequenced in a study of shared clonotypes between healthy human individuals. The data were produced by immunoSEQ multiplex PCR, yet TCRdb's version contains in-frame clones alone and is incomplete. This repertoire shows approximately 1.1 million clones, around 82% found once; its top ten account for 0.5% to 0.6%. Sequencing was carried out using memory CD4+ T cells from PBMCs. Subset meaning: CD45RA-negative fraction. All receptors derive from a man aged 18-30 years in good health. Some clones in this sample may be carry-over from other donors' samples.

Written as DNA, the CDR3 is TGTGCCAGCAGCGTCGAACAGCCCCAGCATTTT. Its protein is CASSVEQPQHF. This rearrangement joins TRBV28 to TRBJ1-5; D is unresolved. The germline V gene has CDR1 MDHEN and CDR2 SYDVKM. Trimming took off 6 bases at V and 7 bases at J, with 7 bases between the two ends. The length of the CDR3 is 11 residues.

The chain has TRBV27 and TRBJ2-1; unclear D gene. Germline CDR1 reads MNHEY; CDR2 reads SMNVEV (reference sequence). Trimming took off 5 bases at V and 10 bases at J, with 18 bases between the two ends. The CDR3 length is 14 residues. The CDR3 sequence: CASSPNQLTLEQFF. CDR3 sequence (DNA): TGTGCCAGCAGTCCTAACCAACTAACTCTGGAGCAGTTCTTC.

On this clone: Being one base from a much bigger clone, this may be a read error. V is TRBV5-1 and J is TRBJ1-2, with D hard to call. The CDR3 contains 13 residues. V was cut by 0 bases and J by 0 bases, with 3 bases left in between. The V gene's germline CDR1 is SGHRS and CDR2 YFSETQ. CDR3: CASSLESNYGYTF. The CDR3 coding sequence is TGCGCCAGCAGCTTGGAGTCTAACTATGGCTACACCTTC.

Notes on this clone: Distinct nucleotide sequences in the sample also encode this CDR3. V usage is TRBV28 and J usage is TRBJ1-2; tentatively, D is TRBD1 (5 bases). Trimming stripped 1 base from V and 0 bases from J, with 6 bases between. The germline CDR1 and CDR2 sequences are MDHEN and SYDVKM. The CDR3 sequence is 14 residues long. In DNA, the CDR3 is TGTGCCAGCAGTTTATTAGGGGCTAACTATGGCTACACCTTC. Its protein is CASSLLGANYGYTF.

J is TRBJ2-1 and V is TRBV10-2, with TRBD2 identical over 11 bases. Germline V lookup: CDR1 WSHSY, CDR2 SAAADI. This CDR3 spans 14 amino acids. J was trimmed by 3 bases and V by 7 bases; bases with no gene match: 2. CDR3: CASIGLAGYNEQFF. CDR3 DNA sequence: TGCGCCAGCATCGGACTAGCGGGCTACAATGAGCAGTTCTTC.

The chain is built from TRBV5-5 and TRBJ2-7; either TRBD1 or TRBD2 may supply D (5 bases each). The CDR3 is 15 amino acids. Germline CDR1 reads SGHKS; CDR2 reads YYEKEE (reference sequence). Deletions cut 6 bases from V and 0 bases from J, with 16 bases between. CDR3 in amino acids: CASTSPWGSSYEQYF. Here the CDR3 DNA reads TGTGCCAGCACCTCCCCGTGGGGGAGCTCCTACGAGCAGTACTTC. The complete variable domain, with remaining parts taken from reference TRBV5-5 and TRBJ2-7, reads DAGVTQSPTHLIKTRGQQVTLRCSPISGHKSVSWYQQVLGQGPQFIFQYYEKEERGRGNFPDRFSARQFPNYSSELNVNALLLGDSALYLCASTSPWGSSYEQYFGPGTRLTVT.

The J gene is TRBJ2-7, the V gene TRBV11-1; perhaps TRBD2 as D (6 bases). Germline lookup yields CDR1 SGHAT and CDR2 FQDESV (reference sequence). CDR3 length: 16 amino acids. Trimming removed 1 base from V and 2 bases from J, with 15 bases in between. This chain's CDR3 is CASSLGSASVTYEQYF. The CDR3 region has the DNA TGTGCCAGCAGCTTAGGATCAGCTAGCGTAACCTACGAGCAGTACTTC. Full variable domain (missing parts from reference TRBV11-1 and TRBJ2-7): EAEVAQSPRYKITEKSQAVAFWCDPISGHATLYWYRQILGQGPELLVQFQDESVVDDSQLPKDRFSAERLKGVDSTLKIQPAELGDSAMYLCASSLGSASVTYEQYFGPGTRLTVT.

V is TRBV7-9 and J is TRBJ1-1, with 9 bases aligning to TRBD1. The CDR3 is 14 amino acids. Trimming removed 6 bases from V and 5 bases from J; junction bases left unmatched: 7. Germline V lookup: CDR1 SEHNR, CDR2 FQNEAQ (reference sequence). In nucleotides, the CDR3 is TGTGCCAGCAGACCTGACAGGGGGGTGACTGAAGCTTTCTTT. This gives the protein CASRPDRGVTEAFF. Together with reference TRBV7-9 and TRBJ1-1, the CDR3 gives the full variable domain: DTGVSQNPRHKITKRGQNVTFRCDPISEHNRLYWYRQTLGQGPEFLTYFQNEAQLEKSRLLSDRFSAERPKGSFSTLEIQRTEQGDSAMYLCASRPDRGVTEAFFGQGTRLTVV.

CDR3 sequence (DNA): TGTGCCAGCAGTTCGACTAGCTGGGGGGAGCTGTTTTTT. As protein: CASSSTSWGELFF. V usage is TRBV6-6 and J usage is TRBJ2-2; 7 nucleotides agree with TRBD2. The CDR3 has 13 residues. With 4 bases clipped from V and 8 bases from J, the junction kept 4 bases outside the gene matches. In germline, CDR1 is MNHNY, CDR2 SVGAGI (reference sequence).

V usage is TRBV30 and J usage is TRBJ2-3; the D gene is possibly TRBD2 (5 bases). The CDR3 loop spans 14 amino acids. Per germline, CDR1 GTSNPN and CDR2 SVGIG (reference sequence). Trimming took 1 base from V and 2 from J, leaving 10 bases between them. The DNA of the CDR3 is TGTGCCTGGAGTGCTAGTCTAGCCACAGATACGCAGTATTTT. Its protein product is CAWSASLATDTQYF. Full variable domain (missing parts from reference TRBV30 and TRBJ2-3): SQTIHQWPATLVQPVGSPLSLECTVEGTSNPNLYWYRQAAGRGLQLLFYSVGIGQISSEVPQNLSASRPQDRQFILSSKKLLLSDSGFYLCAWSASLATDTQYFGPGTRLTVL.

V usage is TRBV6-5 and J usage is TRBJ2-1, with a possible D match to TRBD2 (6 bases). Trimming removed 2 bases from V and 5 bases from J, with 16 bases in between. The CDR3 runs to 16 residues. Germline CDR1 is MNHEY and CDR2 is SVGAGI. CDR3 in amino acids: CASSYRGGAVHNEQFF. The CDR3 DNA reads as TGTGCCAGCAGTTACCGGGGCGGGGCTGTCCACAATGAGCAGTTCTTC.

The V call is TRBV5-1, the J call TRBJ1-1; D unclear. Germline V gene lookup returns CDR1 SGHRS and CDR2 YFSETQ. This CDR3 region has 14 residues. Trimming pared 1 base from V and 4 bases from J, leaving 11 bases between. The CDR3 DNA sequence: TGCGCCAGCAGCTTGTTGTTCGGAGGCACTGAAGCTTTCTTT. Translation: CASSLLFGGTEAFF.

V usage is TRBV6-6 and J usage is TRBJ1-4; D unresolved. CDR3 size: 16 residues. V lost 0 bases to trimming and J lost 5 bases, with 13 bases between them. CDR1 and CDR2 from the germline V gene are MNHNY and SVGAGI (reference sequence). The CDR3 loop reads CASSYSTARRNEKLFF. The CDR3 DNA follows: TGTGCCAGCAGTTACTCGACGGCCAGGCGGAATGAAAAACTGTTTTTT.

CDR3 sequence: CASSPPDRMNTEAFF. As DNA, the CDR3 is TGTGCCAGCAGCCCCCCGGACAGAATGAACACTGAAGCTTTCTTT. The chain carries TRBV28 and TRBJ1-1; D is possibly TRBD1 (6 bases). The CDR3 extends over 15 amino acids. Trimming removed 6 bases at V and 0 bases at J, with 14 bases between. CDR1 MDHEN and CDR2 SYDVKM come from the germline V gene.

This clone has only one observation. This chain uses TRBV7-2 with TRBJ2-3; 9 positions match TRBD2. The J segment lost 4 bases and the V segment lost 5 bases, leaving 7 bases of the junction unmatched. CDR3 size: 15 residues. Germline CDR1 is SGHTA and CDR2 is FQGNSA. CDR3 amino acids: CASSLQLAGPDTQYF. CDR3 nucleotides: TGTGCCAGCAGCCTACAACTAGCGGGCCCAGATACGCAGTATTTT.

The chain carries TRBV30 and TRBJ2-5; D not resolved. Trimming left V 2 bases short and J 5 bases short, with 15 bases between. Looked up from germline, CDR1 is GTSNPN and CDR2 is SVGIG (reference sequence). CDR3 length: 14 amino acids. The CDR3 is CAWSPQVLMETQYF. The CDR3 DNA follows: TGTGCCTGGAGTCCCCAGGTTCTCATGGAGACCCAGTACTTC.

This clone occurred once. J is TRBJ2-3 and V is TRBV6-6, with D maybe TRBD1 (6 bases). The V end was cut by 2 bases, the J end by 4 bases, with 10 bases between. Germline assignment: CDR1 MNHNY and CDR2 SVGAGI (reference sequence). CDR3 size: 14 residues. The CDR3 sequence: CASSYPGAADTQYF. In DNA, the CDR3 is TGTGCCAGCAGTTACCCAGGGGCCGCAGATACGCAGTATTTT.

The V and J genes are TRBV28 and TRBJ1-1; the D gene is possibly TRBD1 (6 bases). V lost 3 bases and J lost 3, with 14 bases in between. Germline values: CDR1 MDHEN, CDR2 SYDVKM. The length of the CDR3 is 15 residues. For the CDR3, the DNA is TGTGCCAGCAGTTTGTTGGGGGCGCTTGACACTGAAGCTTTCTTT. Translated, it gives CASSLLGALDTEAFF.

The chain joins TRBV4-1 to TRBJ2-7, with TRBD1 identical over 9 bases. The length of the CDR3 is 17 residues. Germline loops: CDR1 MGHRA, CDR2 YSYEKL. J was trimmed by 4 bases and V by 4 bases; bases with no gene match: 14. The CDR3 is CASSLFQGTGTPYEQYF. The CDR3 DNA reads as TGCGCCAGCAGCCTGTTCCAGGGGACAGGGACTCCTTACGAGCAGTACTTC.

The chain recombines TRBV28 with TRBJ1-2; D remains unclear. V gave up 2 bases and J gave up 1 base, with 8 bases separating them. In germline, CDR1 is MDHEN, CDR2 SYDVKM. CDR3 length: 14 amino acids. The CDR3 here is CASSLNVLNYGYTF. As DNA, the CDR3 is TGTGCCAGCAGTTTAAATGTTCTTAACTATGGCTACACCTTC.

The chain combines TRBV19 with TRBJ1-4; 9 bases fit TRBD1. Trimming at V came to 4 bases and at J to 6 bases, leaving 9 bases not matched to a gene. The CDR3 contains 16 residues. Germline assignment: CDR1 LNHDA and CDR2 SQIVND (reference sequence). Here the CDR3 DNA reads TGTGCCAGTAGTAGACAGAGCGGGACAGGGTATGAAAAACTGTTTTTT. It translates to CASSRQSGTGYEKLFF.